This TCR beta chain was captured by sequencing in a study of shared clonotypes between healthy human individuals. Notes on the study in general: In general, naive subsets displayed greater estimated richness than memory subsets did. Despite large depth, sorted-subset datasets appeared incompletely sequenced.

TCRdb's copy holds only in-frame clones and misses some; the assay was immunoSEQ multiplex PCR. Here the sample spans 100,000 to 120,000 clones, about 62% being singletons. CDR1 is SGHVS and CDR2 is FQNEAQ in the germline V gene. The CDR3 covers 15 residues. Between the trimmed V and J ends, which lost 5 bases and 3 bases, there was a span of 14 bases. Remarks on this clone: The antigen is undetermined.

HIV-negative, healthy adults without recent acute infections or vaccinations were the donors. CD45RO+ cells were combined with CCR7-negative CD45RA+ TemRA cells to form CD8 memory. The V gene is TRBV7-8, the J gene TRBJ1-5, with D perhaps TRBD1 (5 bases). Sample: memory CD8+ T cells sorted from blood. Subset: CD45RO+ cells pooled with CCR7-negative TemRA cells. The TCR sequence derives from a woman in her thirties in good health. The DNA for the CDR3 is TGTGCCAGCAGCCCCACGAGGGGTTCCAATCAGCCCCAGCATTTT. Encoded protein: CASSPTRGSNQPQHF.